The entry that follows covers one TCR beta chain sequence. This clone was found once. Its antigen remains undetermined. No base qualities exist here, and no much larger clone lies one base off it. The data stem from a study of OX40 agonist ivuxolimab in advanced cancers. About the study as a whole: Ivuxolimab, which targeted the costimulatory receptor OX40 (CD134), was an agonistic, fully human IgG2 monoclonal antibody. Three dose-escalation patients achieved partial responses, one with hepatocellular carcinoma and two with cutaneous melanoma. Peripheral TCRbeta sequencing aimed to test whether ivuxolimab altered TCR sequence diversity and caused clonal T-cell expansion. The paper describes the monotherapy dose-escalation part (N of about 50 patients) of the phase I trial of ivuxolimab. Of the approximately 54 dose-escalation patients, hepatocellular carcinoma was present in about 20, melanoma in roughly 15, renal cell carcinoma in 9 and head and neck cancer in 9. Intravenous ivuxolimab was administered to patients every 2 weeks at six dose levels: 0.01, 0.1, 0.3, 1.5, 3 and 10 mg/kg. The dose-escalation cohort was over 70% male with a mean age of around 64 years, ranging from roughly 20 to 80. Prior anti-PD-1, anti-PD-L1 or anti-CTLA-4 therapy was permitted, and less than 45% of dose-escalation patients had received checkpoint inhibitors.

In the germline V gene (reference sequence), CDR1 corresponds to SGHNT and CDR2 to YYREEE. Unmatched junction bases come to 3, with V trimmed by 5 bases and J by 1 base. The CDR3, cysteine through phenylalanine, is 13 amino acids long. This entry keeps only the CDR3 DNA: 39 bases, framed from base 1. What the authors observed across the whole study: In the 0.1-3.0 mg/kg groups, partial responders were among the patients with the lowest normalized peripheral clonal expansion, particularly in CD8+ T cells. Which antigens the clonally expanded peripheral T cells were specific for was not determined. After ivuxolimab, expanded clones were on average more numerous among CD8+ T cells than among CD4+ T cells. Low levels of normalized T-cell clonal expansion were also seen in some patients who did not respond. Clonal expansion of both CD4+ and CD8+ blood T cells was observed from baseline to week 6 at doses 0.1 to 3.0 mg/kg.

The trial excluded patients who had a history of autoimmune disease or who were on systemic immunosuppression. Peripheral blood for TCR sequencing was collected from all dose cohorts at baseline, on cycle 4 day 1, and on cycle 7 day 1. The samples were taken from a phase I, first-in-human, multicenter, open-label dose-escalation trial of ivuxolimab. The trial enrolled adults with locally advanced or metastatic head and neck squamous cell, hepatocellular, melanoma or renal cell carcinoma. Before TCR sequencing, CD4+ T cells and CD8+ T cells were sorted from peripheral blood as separate populations. For sequencing of the TCRbeta CDR3 region, genomic DNA was extracted from the sorted cells. The immunoSEQ Assay was used for sequencing of TCRbeta CDR3 regions. Imported from immuneACCESS, the table was reduced by TCRdb to in-frame sequences with V and J called. These copies leave out some clones; in studies compared against another copy, an unresolved V gene accounts for under half, and the cause of the remainder is not known. The sample table records some 50,000 clones; approximately 86% of these occur just once. The top ten clones comprise approximately 15% of the sample.

The material was CD4+ or CD8+ T cells sorted from blood, obtained in a trial of the OX40 agonist ivuxolimab. The origin of this receptor is an adult with an advanced solid tumor such as melanoma, head and neck, liver or kidney cancer. The rearranged chain carries TRBV5-4 and TRBJ2-7; TRBD1 matches 7 bases in the middle. The CDR3 reads as follows: CASSTGQSYEQYF. DNA sequence: TGTGCCAGCAGTACGGGACAGTCCTACGAGCAGTACTTC.